Listed here is a single T cell receptor beta chain. The target antigen is unknown. Stated treatment: AdE1-LMPpoly-expanded autologous EBV-specific T-cell therapy followed by anti-PD-1 nivolumab. The sample originates from a study of EBV T-cell therapy then PD-1 blockade in nasopharyngeal carcinoma. The data were produced by immunoSEQ multiplex PCR, yet TCRdb's version contains in-frame clones alone and is incomplete. The sample lists under 20,000 clones; almost 85% were seen once. This TCR was sampled from a man aged 35 to 55 with nasopharyngeal carcinoma. Sequenced here: CD8+ T cells from blood, sampled around day 30 from a patient whose treatment included autologous EBV-specific T cells and nivolumab.

CDR3 bases: TGTGCCAGCAGTGAAGGGGACGGTCATGGGCCCCAGCATTTT. The encoded protein is CASSEGDGHGPQHF. V gene TRBV6-4 combines with J gene TRBJ1-5; TRBD1 might be the D (5 bases). There are 14 residues in the CDR3. V gave up 3 bases and J gave up 9 bases, with 15 bases separating them. In germline, CDR1 is MRHNA, CDR2 SNTAGT.